This T cell receptor beta chain stems from a study of blood T cell repertoires in COVID-19. Turning to the study itself: Samples of COVID-19 (acute and convalescent) were obtained from the United States, Italy and Spain. Sources were T cells, B-cell-depleted T cells, or PBMCs; the material itself was cDNA or gDNA.

The protocol was immunoSEQ multiplex PCR, while the TCRdb copy is restricted to in-frame clones and leaves out a portion. The sample shows around 250,000 clones, around 93% of them seen only once. Recruitment covered about two dozen US areas and drew participants whose ages spanned roughly 18 to 100 years. Membership in each cohort depended on participant-reported clinical history. With 1 base removed from V and 4 bases from J, the gap between germline ends came to 11 bases. Germline values: CDR1 LNHDA, CDR2 SQIVND (reference sequence). This CDR3 is built from 15 residues. This TCR was sampled from a man between 40 and 49 years old who had been exposed to COVID-19. The specimen was PBMCs or T cells enriched from blood (not recorded which). The chain joins TRBV19 to TRBJ2-1; a weak D match, TRBD2 (5 bases). The CDR3 DNA reads TGTGCCAGTAGTATAGCCAGCGGATCTTACAATGAGCAGTTCTTC. It translates to CASSIASGSYNEQFF.